Detailed here is one T cell receptor (beta chain). In this sample, this clonotype turned up many times. Its antigen is not yet known. Within one base of it there is no much larger clone, and no base qualities were kept. Including the terminal cysteine and phenylalanine, the CDR3 comprises 13 residues. Only the CDR3 DNA is retained, 39 bases long and in frame from the first base. Per the germline V gene (reference sequence), DFQATT is the CDR1 and SNEGSKA is the CDR2. The V and J ends are trimmed by 3 bases and 5 bases, leaving 11 bases between them. To synthesize cDNA, template-switch 5'RACE was performed with a primer carrying a 10-nucleotide random unique molecular identifier so that each TCR transcript was tagged. Every sequencing run yielded over 180 million TCR-beta sequences covering 15-18 subjects. Total RNA was extracted with the RNeasy kit. The KAPA Real-time Library Amplification kit was used to amplify TCR-beta VDJ regions with primers targeting the TCR constant region and the 5'RACE anchor. A first PCR added sample indexes and Illumina adaptors, and a second PCR then raised library yield. After Ampure bead purification, the roughly 650 bp TCR product was size-selected on a 2% E-gel SizeSelection system. Before pooling, libraries had their quality checked on a Bioanalyzer, their concentration measured with Qubit, and their quantity determined with the Kapa Library Quantification kit. An Illumina HiSeq 2500 sequenced the libraries paired-end 2 x 150 bp. To increase sequence diversity, roughly 24-32% phiX was spiked into each library pool. In the authors' own workflow: The quality-filtered reads were processed with the UMI-based MiGEC pipeline, whose error correction step removed more than 85% of the raw TCR sequences. IMGT germline references were used for aligning VDJ genes, and each clonotype was defined as a unique CDR3 amino acid sequence together with its V-J genes. Clonal expansion, Shannon diversity, and CDR3 relatedness (CalcPairwiseDistances, ClusterSamples) were evaluated with VDJtools, and phylogenetic trees were built with CLCbio workbench. Expanded clones were defined as having at least 8 unique UMIs, based on coefficient-of-variation modelling across technical triplicates. TCRdb cleaned the public reads at Q25 with fastp, built clones with MiXCR and kept in-frame beta chains. Rows with a matching CDR3 protein are joined into one entry that keeps the most common DNA and genes. TCRdb's processing, not the study's, gives the V and J calls here. The sample table contains some 86,000 distinct CDR3 sequences; only one count was recorded for just over 2.5% of them. Around 1.1% of the sample lies in the top ten.

These data belong to a study of neurological immune-mediated disorders (dated by TCRdb to 2018 to 2020). Describing the broader study: Of the approximately 34 multiple sclerosis patients, 31 had relapsing-remitting MS and 3 had secondary progressive MS. Peripheral blood TCR-beta repertoires from HTLV-I-associated myelopathy (HAM/TSP) patients, multiple sclerosis patients and healthy controls were compared by UMI-based sequencing. The cohort comprised around 70 subjects: roughly 14 HAM/TSP patients, approximately 34 multiple sclerosis patients and 20 or so healthy controls. Longitudinal samples, technical triplicates and paired sorted CD4+ and CD8+ T-cell subsets, alongside PBMC samples, were included among the roughly 100 TCR-beta libraries. Study-wide findings and limitations: TCR clonal expansion was highest in HAM/TSP patients and lowest in MS patients, with MS patients falling below even healthy controls. In a phylogenetic analysis, the repertoires of 18 out of 34 MS patients fell into a single cluster of related CDR3 sequences, pointing to a possible signature at the repertoire level. The MS cluster was not associated with any clinical or MRI features, and the authors stated that larger cohorts are needed. No identical CDR3 amino acid sequences were shared among expanded clones across subjects, suggesting private TCR-beta repertoires in all groups.

For the unsorted PBMC libraries, 2 million PBMCs were stored in RNAlater at -80 degrees C until RNA extraction and were used to generate the libraries. Multiple sclerosis patients were enrolled in a US clinical protocol evaluating disease progression by magnetic resonance imaging. PBMCs were separated from peripheral blood using Ficoll-Hypaque density gradient centrifugation and then cryopreserved in liquid nitrogen. The sample was PBMCs. The clonotype was recovered from a woman aged 25 to 39 with multiple sclerosis. The rearrangement combines TRBV20-1 with TRBJ2-1, with a tentative D gene TRBD2 over 7 matching bases. In nucleotides, the sequence is TGCAGTGCTAGGGAGGGGGGGAACAATGAGCAGTTCTTC. This codes for CSAREGGNNEQFF.